This passage covers 30 T cell receptor beta chains from one sample sequenced in a study of OX40 agonist ivuxolimab in advanced cancers. Assay: immunoSEQ multiplex PCR; the TCRdb copy retains only in-frame clones and omits some. The sample yields around 100,000 clones, about 89% seen once. The source was CD4+ or CD8+ T cells sorted from blood, collected in a trial of the OX40 agonist ivuxolimab. These receptors originate from an adult with an advanced solid tumor such as melanoma, head and neck, liver or kidney cancer.

The V call is TRBV5-1, the J call TRBJ2-7, with 15 bases matching TRBD2. Trimming removed 4 bases from V and 4 bases from J; junction bases left unmatched: 9. The CDR3 is 17 amino acids. Per germline, CDR1 SGHRS and CDR2 YFSETQ. The CDR3 DNA is TGCGCCAGCAGCCCGAGAGGGACTAGCGGGAGGACTTACGAGCAGTACTTC. Its protein is CASSPRGTSGRTYEQYF.

V usage is TRBV19 and J usage is TRBJ2-5; 13 nucleotides match TRBD2. The CDR3 has 17 amino acids. In germline, CDR1 is LNHDA, CDR2 SQIVND (reference sequence). J was trimmed by 5 bases and V by 3 bases; bases with no gene match: 9. The CDR3 DNA is TGTGCCAGTAGTATCGGCGGGACTAGCGGGGCGAAGGAGACCCAGTACTTC. Encoded protein: CASSIGGTSGAKETQYF.

This clone is a singleton in its sample. This chain uses TRBV2 with TRBJ2-6; D ambiguous. Germline V lookup: CDR1 SNHLY, CDR2 FYNNEI. Trimming took 3 bases from V and 0 from J, leaving 6 bases between them. The CDR3 has 15 residues. CDR3 region: CASSDANSGANVLTF. The CDR3 DNA follows: TGTGCCAGCAGTGATGCCAACTCTGGGGCCAACGTCCTGACTTTC.

CDR3 sequence: CASSESAYEQYF. The CDR3 DNA reads TGTGCCAGCAGTGAATCCGCCTACGAGCAGTACTTC. This sequence joins TRBV25-1 and TRBJ2-7; D ambiguous. CDR3 length: 12 amino acids. Germline values: CDR1 MGHDK, CDR2 SYGVNS. Trimming took off 1 base at V and 2 bases at J, with 3 bases between the two ends.

The genes are TRBV7-9 and TRBJ1-3; 9 bases map to TRBD1. Germline V gene lookup returns CDR1 SEHNR and CDR2 FQNEAQ (reference sequence). Trimming at V came to 5 bases and at J to 4 bases, leaving 9 bases not matched to a gene. The CDR3 contains 16 residues. The chain's CDR3 is CASSPGQGKWGNTIYF. The CDR3 DNA is TGTGCCAGCAGCCCCGGACAGGGGAAGTGGGGAAACACCATATATTTT.

The gene calls are TRBV11-1 and TRBJ2-7; 8 bases are a match to TRBD1. Germline lookup yields CDR1 SGHAT and CDR2 FQDESV (reference sequence). V dropped 5 bases and J dropped 2; count of bases not matched to a gene: 11. The CDR3 is 16 residues long. The CDR3 region is CASSKRMTGAAYEQYF. The CDR3 region has the DNA TGTGCCAGCAGCAAAAGAATGACAGGGGCCGCCTACGAGCAGTACTTC.

The chain links TRBV7-2 to TRBJ2-3; TRBD2 aligns across 8 bases. CDR1 and CDR2 from the germline V gene are SGHTA and FQGNSA. The CDR3 runs 14 residues. The V segment lost 5 bases and the J segment 3 bases; nucleotides outside the gene matches: 4. The CDR3 sequence: CASSRAGVTDTQYF. CDR3 sequence (DNA): TGTGCCAGCAGCAGAGCGGGGGTGACAGATACGCAGTATTTT.

This clone has only one observation. The rearrangement joins TRBV6-6 to TRBJ1-5; 7 bases are a match to TRBD1. V shed 5 bases and J 2 bases; nucleotides not matched to a gene: 9. Germline-derived CDR1 and CDR2 are MNHNY and SVGAGI (reference sequence). The CDR3 extends over 16 amino acids. In DNA, the CDR3 is TGTGCCAGCAGTAAAACAATTACAGGGGGCAATCAGCCCCAGCATTTT. It yields the protein CASSKTITGGNQPQHF.

V and J are TRBV19 and TRBJ2-5; the D gene could be TRBD1 or TRBD2 (5 bases each). Near its end, the DNA agrees better with TRBJ2-7, so the J call may be wrong. Looked up from germline, CDR1 is LNHDA and CDR2 is SQIVND (reference sequence). The CDR3 is 13 amino acids. The DNA of the CDR3 is TGTGCCAGTAGTATGGGGACCTCCTACGAGCAGTACTTC. Translating gives CASSMGTSYEQYF.

V and J are TRBV6-6 and TRBJ1-5, with TRBD1 matching over 8 bases. V was clipped by 6 bases and J by 6 bases; unmatched bases: 7. The V gene's germline CDR1 is MNHNY and CDR2 SVGAGI (reference sequence). The CDR3 spans 14 residues. The CDR3 bases are TGTGCCAGCAGCAAGGACAGGGAGGTTCAGCCCCAGCATTTT. This gives the protein CASSKDREVQPQHF.

The gene calls are TRBV5-1 and TRBJ1-1; 7 bases fit TRBD1. V was pared by 5 bases and J by 4 bases, with 8 bases of the junction left unmatched. From germline, CDR1 is SGHRS and CDR2 YFSETQ. This CDR3 spans 14 amino acids. The CDR3 loop is CASRSDAGGTEAFF. The CDR3 nucleotides read TGCGCCAGCAGAAGTGACGCAGGGGGCACTGAAGCTTTCTTT.

This chain uses TRBV7-3 with TRBJ1-1, with 9 bases that match TRBD1. The CDR3 is 12 amino acids. V lost 5 bases and J lost 8; bases outside the gene matches: 3. Germline-derived CDR1 and CDR2 are SGHTA and FQGTGA. The CDR3 DNA reads TGTGCCAGCAGCAAGACAGGGGGGGAAGCTTTCTTT. Its translation: CASSKTGGEAFF.

The gene calls are TRBV28 and TRBJ2-1; TRBD2 matches 9 bases. Germline V gives CDR1 MDHEN, CDR2 SYDVKM. V lost 5 bases, J lost 8 bases, and 13 bases stayed unmatched. This CDR3 has 16 amino acids. Written as DNA, the CDR3 is TGTGCCAGCAGTACTTATAGCGGGAGTGTTTCAGATGAGCAGTTCTTC. This gives the protein CASSTYSGSVSDEQFF.

This chain connects TRBV21-1 to TRBJ2-1. TRBV21-1 is reported as a pseudogene. CDR3 length: 12 amino acids. The CDR3: CASSTERDEQFF. CDR3 coding DNA: TGTGCCAGCAGCACCGAAAGGGATGAGCAGTTCTTC.

This clone appeared once. The rearrangement uses TRBV5-8 and TRBJ2-5; 12 nucleotides align to TRBD1. The germline V gene has CDR1 SGHTS and CDR2 YDEGEE. Trimming cost V 0 bases and J 5 bases; bases outside gene matches: 2. The CDR3 spans 15 residues. CDR3 region: CASSLGDRGLETQYF. CDR3 nucleotides: TGTGCCAGCAGCTTGGGGGACAGGGGGCTGGAGACCCAGTACTTC.

Regarding this clone: Additional DNA sequences in this sample encode the identical CDR3. The chain carries TRBV7-9 and TRBJ1-1; D is undetermined. This CDR3 has 13 residues. V was clipped by 1 base and J by 1 base, with 4 bases between them. Germline assignment: CDR1 SEHNR and CDR2 FQNEAQ (reference sequence). CDR3 region: CASSLEGNTEAFF. The CDR3 bases are TGTGCCAGCAGCTTAGAAGGGAACACTGAAGCTTTCTTT.

The chain combines TRBV4-2 with TRBJ1-5; D not certain. This CDR3 region has 14 residues. V shed 0 bases and J shed 6 bases, with 9 bases lying between them. Germline-derived CDR1 and CDR2 are LGHNA and YNFKEQ. DNA for the CDR3: TGTGCCAGCAGCCAAGATGGCGGGAGTCAGCCCCAGCATTTT. Residues: CASSQDGGSQPQHF.

The chain couples TRBV10-2 to TRBJ2-2, with a tentative D call TRBD1 (5 bases). Trimming stripped 6 bases from V and 6 bases from J, with 14 bases between. The CDR3 spans 14 residues. CDR1 is WSHSY and CDR2 is SAAADI in the germline V gene. In DNA, the CDR3 is TGCGCCAGCAGAGGTTCAGGGTTCGCCGGGGAGCTGTTTTTT. The encoded protein is CASRGSGFAGELFF.

The chain combines TRBV9 with TRBJ1-3, with 8 bases fitting TRBD1. CDR1 and CDR2 (germline): SGDLS, YYNGEE. This CDR3 contains 16 residues. V dropped 3 bases and J dropped 0; count of bases not matched to a gene: 5. CDR3 nucleotide sequence: TGTGCCAGCAGCGCAGGACAGGGTTACTCTGGAAACACCATATATTTT. It yields the protein CASSAGQGYSGNTIYF.

V gene TRBV5-8 combines with J gene TRBJ2-2; D is undetermined. The CDR3 loop spans 14 amino acids. Germline-derived CDR1 and CDR2 are SGHTS and YDEGEE. Trimming stripped 0 bases from V and 7 bases from J, with 10 bases between. The CDR3 loop is CASSLANSIGELFF. The DNA of the CDR3 is TGTGCCAGCAGCTTGGCCAACAGTATCGGGGAGCTGTTTTTT.

The V call is TRBV19, the J call TRBJ1-2; possible D gene TRBD1, 6 bases. Trimming cost V 0 bases and J 8 bases, with 16 bases left between them. Looked up from germline, CDR1 is LNHDA and CDR2 is SQIVND (reference sequence). The CDR3 is 15 residues long. CDR3 nucleotide sequence: TGTGCCAGTAGTATAGACCACAGGGCGTCGAGCGGCTACACCTTC. It codes for CASSIDHRASSGYTF.

Concerning this clone: The same CDR3 is also encoded by other DNA sequences in this sample. The chain is built from TRBV5-1 and TRBJ1-3, with no clear D. Germline CDR1 is SGHRS and CDR2 is YFSETQ. CDR3 length equals 15 residues. V gave up 0 bases and J gave up 0 bases, with 7 bases separating them. The DNA of the CDR3 is TGCGCCAGCAGCTTGGAGGGTAACTCTGGAAACACCATATATTTT. Protein sequence: CASSLEGNSGNTIYF.

The J gene is TRBJ2-3, the V gene TRBV9; D possibly matches TRBD1 or TRBD2 (5 bases each). This CDR3 is built from 14 residues. Trimming pared 4 bases from V and 0 bases from J, leaving 9 bases between. Looked up from germline, CDR1 is SGDLS and CDR2 is YYNGEE. This CDR3 reads CASSLRDSTDTQYF. The DNA for the CDR3 is TGTGCCAGCAGCCTTAGGGACAGCACAGATACGCAGTATTTT.

This sequence joins TRBV5-4 and TRBJ2-7; 8 bases are shared with TRBD1. This CDR3 is built from 14 residues. V lost 4 bases and J lost 3; bases outside the gene matches: 6. The germline V gene has CDR1 SGHNT and CDR2 YYREEE (reference sequence). The chain's CDR3 is CASSLQGAGYEQYF. The CDR3 DNA follows: TGTGCCAGCAGCCTTCAGGGGGCTGGCTACGAGCAGTACTTC.

This clone was picked up one time. The chain uses TRBV19 and TRBJ1-1, with 10 bases aligning to TRBD1. Trimming cost V 3 bases and J 3 bases; bases outside gene matches: 10. The CDR3 is 17 amino acids. Germline CDR1 is LNHDA and CDR2 is SQIVND (reference sequence). CDR3 amino acids: CASSMFTGTGAYTEAFF. Here the CDR3 DNA reads TGTGCCAGTAGTATGTTCACCGGGACAGGGGCCTACACTGAAGCTTTCTTT.

The table lists this clone with a few counts. CDR3 bases: TGCGCCAGCAGCCAAGCCCCGGGGGAGCGGAAGTCAGATACGCAGTATTTT. Protein product: CASSQAPGERKSDTQYF. The J gene is TRBJ2-3, the V gene TRBV4-1; D might be TRBD2 (6 bases). The CDR3 is 17 amino acids. Germline loops: CDR1 MGHRA, CDR2 YSYEKL. Trimming took 1 base from V and 4 from J, leaving 18 bases between them.

CDR3 protein: CASIWAGAPQETQYF. As DNA, the CDR3 is TGTGCCAGCATCTGGGCCGGGGCACCTCAAGAGACCCAGTACTTC. The chain recombines TRBV6-1 with TRBJ2-5; D tentatively fits TRBD1 or TRBD2 (5 bases each). V lost 7 bases and J 2 bases, leaving 17 bases between the germline ends. Germline CDR1 and CDR2: MNHNS and SASEGT. The CDR3 sequence is 15 residues long.

The sample holds one count of this clone. The V and J genes are TRBV4-2 and TRBJ2-1; D might be TRBD1 (6 bases). This CDR3 is 16 amino acids long. In germline, CDR1 is LGHNA, CDR2 YNFKEQ. Trimming took off 1 base at V and 4 bases at J, with 14 bases between the two ends. DNA of the CDR3: TGTGCCAGCAGCCAAGGGAACGGGCAGGGGTACAATGAGCAGTTCTTC. Translation: CASSQGNGQGYNEQFF.

J is TRBJ2-1 and V is TRBV25-1; D unresolved. Germline CDR1 reads MGHDK; CDR2 reads SYGVNS. The V and J ends lost 5 bases and 1 base respectively, with 12 bases between them. The CDR3 totals 15 residues. The CDR3 DNA sequence: TGTGCCAGCAGTAAAGAGCTAACGTCCTACAATGAGCAGTTCTTC. It yields the protein CASSKELTSYNEQFF.

V usage is TRBV9 and J usage is TRBJ2-3; D unresolved. With 2 bases removed from V and 2 bases from J, the gap between germline ends came to 3 bases. This CDR3 is built from 12 residues. The germline V gene encodes CDR1 SGDLS and CDR2 YYNGEE. CDR3 bases: TGTGCCAGCAGCGTGACCACAGATACGCAGTATTTT. This codes for CASSVTTDTQYF.